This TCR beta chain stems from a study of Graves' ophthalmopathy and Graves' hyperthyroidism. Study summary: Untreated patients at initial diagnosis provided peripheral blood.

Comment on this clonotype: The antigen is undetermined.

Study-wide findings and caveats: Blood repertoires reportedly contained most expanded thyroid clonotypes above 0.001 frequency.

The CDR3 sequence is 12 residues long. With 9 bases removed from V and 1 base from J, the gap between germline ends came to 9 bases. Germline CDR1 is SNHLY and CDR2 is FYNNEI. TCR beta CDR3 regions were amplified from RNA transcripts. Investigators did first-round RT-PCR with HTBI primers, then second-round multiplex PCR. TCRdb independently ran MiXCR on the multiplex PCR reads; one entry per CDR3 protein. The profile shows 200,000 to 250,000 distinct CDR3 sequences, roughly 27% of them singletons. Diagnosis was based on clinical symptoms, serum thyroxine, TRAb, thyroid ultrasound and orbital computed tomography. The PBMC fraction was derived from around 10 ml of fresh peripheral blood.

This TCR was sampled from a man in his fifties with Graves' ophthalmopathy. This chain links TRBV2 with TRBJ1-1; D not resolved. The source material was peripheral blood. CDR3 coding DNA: TGTGCCAGTTTGGACCCGAACACTGAAGCTTTCTTT. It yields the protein CASLDPNTEAFF.